These T cell receptor beta chains were read from a single sample in a study of cytomegalovirus exposure and HLA in healthy donors. The repertoire was sequenced with immunoSEQ multiplex PCR; TCRdb's copy has only in-frame clones and lacks some. The sample has 150,000 to 200,000 clones; over 70% are singletons. Sequencing was carried out using PBMCs. These receptors all come from a man aged 50 to 59 in good health and CMV-seronegative. Both conserved end residues are part of each CDR3. The D gene is left open where the match is weak. Only some rows state a clone size, as once, few, many or a class for expanded clones.

CASSSATGLAKNIQYF | TGTGCCAGCAGCAGTGCTACGGGACTAGCCAAAAACATTCAGTACTTC | TRBV5-4 | - | TRBJ2-4 | -
CASSIQGAGDNSPLHF | TGTGCCAGCAGCATACAGGGGGCCGGGGATAATTCACCCCTCCACTTT | TRBV7-8 | TRBD1 | TRBJ1-6 | once
CASTPPMRNTIYF | TGTGCCAGCACCCCGCCGATGAGGAACACCATATATTTT | TRBV28 | - | TRBJ1-3 | -
CSSSPRVHNYGYTF | TGTTCCAGCAGCCCCCGGGTTCACAACTATGGCTACACCTTC | TRBV7-9 | - | TRBJ1-2 | -
CASTPWGGAETQYF | TGTGCCAGCACCCCATGGGGGGGTGCAGAGACCCAGTACTTC | TRBV6-1 | TRBD2 | TRBJ2-5 | once
CSVGKGLATDTQYF | TGCAGCGTTGGCAAGGGACTAGCCACAGATACGCAGTATTTT | TRBV29-1 | TRBD2 | TRBJ2-3 | -
CASSPQGSYNEQFF | TGCGCCAGCAGCCCGCAGGGGTCCTACAATGAGCAGTTCTTC | TRBV4-3 | - | TRBJ2-1 | -
CASTPGTLLNTEAFF | TGTGCCAGCACACCTGGGACATTATTGAACACTGAAGCTTTCTTT | TRBV5-6 | - | TRBJ1-1 | -
CASSPRGPHNEQFF | TGTGCCAGCTCACCAAGGGGTCCCCACAATGAGCAGTTCTTC | TRBV18 | - | TRBJ2-1 | -
CASSSRVNFDYEQYF | TGCGCCAGCAGTTCCAGGGTTAACTTTGACTACGAGCAGTACTTC | TRBV4-3 | - | TRBJ2-7 | -
CASSRGPPSGLSTDTQYF | TGTGCCAGCTCACGAGGTCCCCCTAGCGGGCTTAGCACAGATACGCAGTATTTT | TRBV18 | TRBD2 | TRBJ2-3 | -
CASSQEGRNQPQHF | TGCGCCAGCAGCCAAGAAGGGAGAAATCAGCCCCAGCATTTT | TRBV4-3 | - | TRBJ1-5 | -
CSSSFGTDYNEQFF | TGTTCCAGCAGCTTCGGGACAGACTACAATGAGCAGTTCTTC | TRBV7-9 | TRBD1 | TRBJ2-1 | -
CASRRTGRGETQYF | TGTGCCAGCCGACGGACAGGGCGTGGAGAGACCCAGTACTTC | TRBV6-5 | TRBD1 | TRBJ2-5 | -
CASSFDTSSYNEQFF | TGCGCCAGCAGCTTTGACACGAGCTCCTACAATGAGCAGTTCTTC | TRBV5-1 | - | TRBJ2-1 | -
CASSRGQGFTDTQYF | TGCGCCAGCAGCCGCGGACAGGGTTTCACAGATACGCAGTATTTT | TRBV4-3 | TRBD1 | TRBJ2-3 | -
CASSLDSPSTDTQYF | TGTGCCAGCAGTTTAGACAGCCCTAGCACAGATACGCAGTATTTT | TRBV6-5 | - | TRBJ2-3 | -
CASMGQGVGNSPLHF | TGTGCCAGCATGGGACAGGGGGTAGGTAATTCACCCCTCCACTTT | TRBV2 | TRBD1 | TRBJ1-6 | -
CASSLAVTPSYEQYF | TGCGCCAGCAGCTTGGCGGTGACACCTTCCTACGAGCAGTACTTC | TRBV5-1 | - | TRBJ2-7 | few
CASSLNGDWEQFF | TGTGCCAGCAGTTTAAACGGGGACTGGGAGCAGTTCTTC | TRBV27 | - | TRBJ2-1 | -
CASSWDRGKPFF | TGTGCCAGCAGCTGGGACAGGGGAAAACCGTTCTTC | TRBV11-1 | TRBD1 | TRBJ2-1 | -
CASSLRRSLNQPQHF | TGTGCCAGCAGTCTGCGACGGAGCCTCAATCAGCCCCAGCATTTT | TRBV7-2 | - | TRBJ1-5 | once
CASSPGFDEQFF | TGTGCCAGCAGCCCAGGGTTCGATGAGCAGTTCTTC | TRBV7-2 | - | TRBJ2-1 | -
CAISPTGPGAQYF | TGTGCCATCAGTCCTACGGGCCCAGGGGCCCAGTACTTC | TRBV10-3 | - | TRBJ2-5 | -
CASSPDTGELFF | TGTGCCAGCAGCCCCGACACCGGGGAGCTGTTTTTT | TRBV7-7 | - | TRBJ2-2 | few
CASSLGTGGARGYTF | TGTGCCAGCAGCCTAGGCACCGGGGGTGCTCGCGGCTACACCTTC | TRBV9 | - | TRBJ1-2 | -
CASSPRALTNTGELFF | TGTGCCAGCTCACCACGGGCACTTACGAACACCGGGGAGCTGTTTTTT | TRBV18 | - | TRBJ2-2 | -
CASRQDFASTDTQYF | TGTGCCAGCAGGCAGGATTTTGCTAGCACAGATACGCAGTATTTT | TRBV2 | - | TRBJ2-3 | -
CASSPVMAYNEQFF | TGCGCCAGCAGCCCAGTAATGGCCTACAATGAGCAGTTCTTC | TRBV5-1 | - | TRBJ2-1 | -
CASSFGGAAGNEQFF | TGTGCCAGCAGTTTTGGGGGGGCCGCTGGCAATGAGCAGTTCTTC | TRBV28 | - | TRBJ2-1 | -
CASSEGGQLNYGYTF | TGTGCCAGCAGCGAAGGCGGACAGTTAAACTATGGCTACACCTTC | TRBV5-8 | - | TRBJ1-2 | -
CACSQSYTEAFF | TGCGCTTGTAGTCAATCCTACACTGAAGCTTTCTTT | TRBV10-2 | - | TRBJ1-1 | once
CASTPGGRTTEAFF | TGTGCCAGCACCCCCGGGGGTCGGACCACTGAAGCTTTCTTT | TRBV7-2 | - | TRBJ1-1 | -